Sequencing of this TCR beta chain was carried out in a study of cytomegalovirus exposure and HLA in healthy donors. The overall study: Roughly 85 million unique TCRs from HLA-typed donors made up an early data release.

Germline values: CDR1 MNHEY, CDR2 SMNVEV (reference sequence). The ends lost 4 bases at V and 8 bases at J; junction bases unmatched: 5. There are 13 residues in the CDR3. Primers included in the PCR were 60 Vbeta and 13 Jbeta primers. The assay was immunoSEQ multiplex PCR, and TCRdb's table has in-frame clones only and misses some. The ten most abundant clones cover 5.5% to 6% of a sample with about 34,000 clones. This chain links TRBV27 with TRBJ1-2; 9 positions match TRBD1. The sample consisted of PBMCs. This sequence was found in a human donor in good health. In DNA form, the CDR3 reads TGTGCCAGCAGTTCTGGACAGGGGTACGGCTACACCTTC. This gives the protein CASSSGQGYGYTF.